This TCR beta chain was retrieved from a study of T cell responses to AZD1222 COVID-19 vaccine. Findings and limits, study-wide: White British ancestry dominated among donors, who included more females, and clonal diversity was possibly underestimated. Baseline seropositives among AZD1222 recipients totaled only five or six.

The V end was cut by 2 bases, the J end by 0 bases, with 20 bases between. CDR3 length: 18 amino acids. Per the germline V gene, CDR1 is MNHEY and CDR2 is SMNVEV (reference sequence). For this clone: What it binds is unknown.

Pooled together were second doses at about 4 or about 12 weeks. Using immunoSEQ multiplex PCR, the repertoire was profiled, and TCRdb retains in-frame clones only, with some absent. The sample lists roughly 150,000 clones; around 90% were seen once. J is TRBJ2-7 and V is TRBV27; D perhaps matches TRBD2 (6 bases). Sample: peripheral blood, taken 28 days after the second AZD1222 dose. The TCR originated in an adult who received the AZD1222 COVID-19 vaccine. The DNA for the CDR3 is TGTGCCAGCAGTTTAAGGCAGGGAGGCCTCTACGACTCCTACGAGCAGTACTTC. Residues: CASSLRQGGLYDSYEQYF.